The present TCR beta chain was sequenced within a study of shared clonotypes between healthy human individuals. Study context: Each donor's CD4 naive and CD4 memory cells filled three plates apiece, CD8 naive two, and CD8 memory one. Points from the study as a whole: Of the naive CD4 clonotypes, around 5.2% were shared across a handful of donors.

This CDR3 is built from 14 residues. V dropped 3 bases and J dropped 3 bases, with 12 bases sitting between them. Germline CDR1 and CDR2: ENHRY and SYGVKD. Assay: immunoSEQ multiplex PCR; the TCRdb copy retains only in-frame clones and omits some. The repertoire holds approximately 1,500,000 clones, 95% to 99% seen once, with about 0.45% in the top ten. Concerning this clone: Its antigen is as yet unknown.

HIV-negative, healthy adults without recent acute infections or vaccinations were the donors. V is TRBV10-3 and J is TRBJ2-7; tentative D call: TRBD1 (6 bases). The receptor was derived from a man under 40 in good health. Sequencing was performed on naive CD4+ T cells sorted from blood. The subset is: CD45RA+ positively selected. The CDR3 DNA reads TGTGCCATCAGTGACCGAGGGGACAACTACGAGCAGTACTTC. The encoded protein is CAISDRGDNYEQYF.